These T cell receptor beta chains were read from a single sample in a study of shared clonotypes between healthy human individuals. Using immunoSEQ multiplex PCR, the repertoire was profiled, and TCRdb retains in-frame clones only, with some absent. This sample has under 120,000 clones, with about 67% found just once. The sequencing sample was made of memory CD8+ T cells sorted from blood. Source of these receptors: a woman in her twenties or thirties in good health. Each CDR3 is given with its conserved first and last residue. D genes are given only for firm matches. Size is omitted from some rows. Given values are once, few, many or a class for expanded clones.

abundance,len,d_gene,v_gene,j_gene,CDR3aa,CDR3nt
-,13,-,TRBV16,TRBJ2-1,CASSQVTGNEQFF,TGTGCCAGCAGCCAGGTAACGGGGAATGAGCAGTTCTTC
few,14,-,TRBV28,TRBJ1-3,CASSPGGVANTIYF,TGTGCCAGCAGCCCCGGTGGGGTAGCAAACACCATATATTTT
-,15,TRBD2,TRBV6-5,TRBJ2-1,CASSLGAGAYNEQFF,TGTGCCAGCAGTTTAGGAGCGGGGGCTTACAATGAGCAGTTCTTC
-,13,-,TRBV30,TRBJ1-5,CAWNVGIGQPQHF,TGTGCCTGGAACGTCGGTATTGGTCAGCCCCAGCATTTT
-,16,-,TRBV27,TRBJ1-2,CASSLTPWGGIYGYTF,TGTGCCAGCAGTTTAACCCCATGGGGAGGGATCTATGGCTACACCTTC
-,17,TRBD1,TRBV28,TRBJ1-1,CASKNYRGLRGNTEAFF,TGTGCCAGCAAAAACTACAGGGGGTTGAGGGGGAACACTGAAGCTTTCTTT
-,15,TRBD2,TRBV2,TRBJ2-3,CASSDASGNADTQYF,TGTGCCAGCAGTGACGCTAGCGGGAACGCAGATACGCAGTATTTT
-,15,TRBD1,TRBV19,TRBJ2-7,CASSIQDRVVYEQYF,TGTGCCAGTAGTATCCAGGACAGGGTCGTCTACGAGCAGTACTTC
few,14,-,TRBV4-1,TRBJ1-4,CASSQGLTNEKLFF,TGCGCCAGCAGCCAAGGGTTAACTAATGAAAAACTGTTTTTT
few,11,-,TRBV6-1,TRBJ2-7,CASRRGDEQYF,TGTGCCAGCAGGAGGGGCGACGAGCAGTACTTC
-,12,-,TRBV6-5,TRBJ2-7,CASSQEGYEQYF,TGTGCCAGCAGTCAAGAGGGGTACGAGCAGTACTTC
-,13,-,TRBV15,TRBJ2-1,CATSRVGDNEQFF,TGTGCCACCAGCAGAGTGGGGGACAATGAGCAGTTCTTC
-,15,TRBD2,TRBV7-8,TRBJ2-7,CASSYWTSGTYEQYF,TGTGCCAGCAGCTATTGGACTAGCGGGACCTACGAGCAGTACTTC
-,14,-,TRBV7-9,TRBJ2-2,CASSPRGYTGELFF,TGTGCCAGCAGCCCTCGGGGGTACACCGGGGAGCTGTTTTTT
-,16,-,TRBV28,TRBJ2-7,CASSLSAEAAGYEQYF,TGTGCCAGCAGTTTATCCGCTGAGGCGGCGGGCTACGAGCAGTACTTC
-,15,TRBD2,TRBV6-6,TRBJ2-7,CASTPLAGSSYEQYF,TGTGCCAGCACTCCTCTAGCGGGCAGCTCCTACGAGCAGTACTTC
few,12,-,TRBV6-6,TRBJ2-3,CASSPPGSGQYF,TGTGCCAGCAGCCCCCCGGGAAGTGGGCAGTATTTT
-,15,-,TRBV10-2,TRBJ2-1,CASSEWGLSGNEQFF,TGCGCCAGCAGTGAGTGGGGACTGTCCGGAAATGAGCAGTTCTTC
few,15,TRBD1,TRBV25-1,TRBJ2-7,CASSARDREPYEQYF,TGTGCCAGCAGTGCCCGGGACAGGGAGCCCTACGAGCAGTACTTC
-,16,-,TRBV15,TRBJ1-4,CATSRDQRTSNEKLFF,TGTGCCACCAGCAGAGATCAGAGAACCTCTAATGAAAAACTGTTTTTT
many,17,TRBD2,TRBV16,TRBJ2-1,CASSRRRASGSGDEQFF,TGTGCCAGCAGCCGAAGACGCGCTAGCGGGAGTGGGGATGAGCAGTTCTTC
few,13,TRBD1,TRBV6-1,TRBJ1-3,CASYWTGHYTIYF,TGTGCCAGCTACTGGACAGGGCACTACACCATATATTTT
few,13,TRBD1,TRBV7-3,TRBJ1-1,CASSRQGDTEAFF,TGTGCCAGCAGCCGACAGGGCGACACTGAAGCTTTCTTT
-,12,-,TRBV5-6,TRBJ2-7,CASSTEDYEQYF,TGTGCCAGCAGCACAGAAGACTACGAGCAGTACTTC
many,15,-,TRBV7-9,TRBJ1-4,CASSSDYTTNEKLFF,TGTGCCAGCAGCTCTGATTACACAACTAATGAAAAACTGTTTTTT
-,14,TRBD2,TRBV28,TRBJ2-7,CASSFLAGDNEQYF,TGTGCCAGCAGTTTTCTTGCGGGAGACAACGAGCAGTACTTC
once,15,-,TRBV7-9,TRBJ2-3,CASSRGTPPGDTQYF,TGTGCCAGCAGCAGGGGGACTCCGCCCGGGGATACGCAGTATTTT
-,14,TRBD2,TRBV27,TRBJ2-1,CASRPAGARNEQFF,TGTGCCAGCCGGCCAGCGGGAGCGCGGAATGAGCAGTTCTTC
few,15,-,TRBV19,TRBJ2-7,CASSPLYGVSYEQYF,TGTGCCAGTAGTCCCCTATACGGGGTTTCCTACGAGCAGTACTTC
-,14,-,TRBV28,TRBJ1-2,CASSAYRASYGYTF,TGTGCCAGCAGTGCTTACAGGGCCTCCTATGGCTACACCTTC
few,16,TRBD1,TRBV25-1,TRBJ2-2,CASSGPWTGRTGELFF,TGTGCCAGCAGTGGGCCCTGGACAGGACGGACCGGGGAGCTGTTTTTT
-,15,-,TRBV28,TRBJ1-4,CASSPRPWPNEKLFF,TGTGCCAGCAGTCCGAGGCCGTGGCCTAATGAAAAACTGTTTTTT
-,13,-,TRBV11-2,TRBJ2-7,CASSGRNPNEQYF,TGTGCCAGCAGCGGGAGGAACCCCAACGAGCAGTACTTC
-,18,TRBD2,TRBV13,TRBJ2-1,CASSSKGLAGVRGNEQFF,TGTGCCAGCAGCTCCAAAGGACTAGCGGGAGTTCGGGGCAATGAGCAGTTCTTC
-,15,-,TRBV11-3,TRBJ1-3,CASSLRDRSGNTIYF,TGTGCCAGCAGCTTAAGGGACCGCTCTGGAAACACCATATATTTT
few,16,-,TRBV7-9,TRBJ2-1,CASSLDTAASTHQQFF,TGTGCCAGCAGCTTAGACACAGCTGCGTCCACCCACCAGCAGTTCTTC
-,18,-,TRBV21-1,TRBJ1-5,CASSKAGQGRPSNQPQHF,TGTGCCAGCAGCAAAGCCGGACAGGGAAGGCCTAGCAATCAGCCCCAGCATTTT
many,17,-,TRBV6-1,TRBJ2-2,CASSEAAGSHHTGELFF,TGTGCCAGCAGTGAAGCAGCCGGAAGCCATCACACCGGGGAGCTGTTTTTT
once,15,TRBD2,TRBV5-5,TRBJ2-1,CASSLFREGYNEQFF,TGTGCCAGCAGCTTATTCCGGGAGGGTTACAATGAGCAGTTCTTC
-,12,TRBD1,TRBV19,TRBJ1-5,CASRQGEVAQHF,TGTGCCAGCAGACAGGGGGAAGTGGCCCAGCATTTT
-,13,-,TRBV25-1,TRBJ1-1,CASSEQGGTEAFF,TGTGCCAGCAGTGAACAGGGCGGCACTGAAGCTTTCTTT
many,16,TRBD2,TRBV2,TRBJ2-7,CASRATSGGISYEQYF,TGTGCCAGCAGGGCGACTAGCGGGGGCATCTCCTACGAGCAGTACTTC
-,15,TRBD1,TRBV25-1,TRBJ1-4,CASSERDRINEKLFF,TGTGCCAGCAGTGAAAGGGACAGGATAAATGAAAAACTGTTTTTT
-,15,-,TRBV5-6,TRBJ2-7,CASSPDRGGTYEQYF,TGTGCCAGCAGCCCGGACCGGGGAGGTACCTACGAGCAGTACTTC
-,15,TRBD1,TRBV6-5,TRBJ2-1,CASSYSGTGESEQFF,TGTGCCAGCAGTTACTCGGGGACAGGGGAAAGTGAGCAGTTCTTC